This is a list of T cell receptor beta chains from one sample in a study of blood T cell repertoires in COVID-19. TCRdb's copy holds only in-frame clones and misses some; the assay was immunoSEQ multiplex PCR. The table shows 100,000 to 150,000 clones, with about 79% occurring only once. Sequencing was performed on peripheral blood. The receptors come from a man between 35 and 55 years old with active or convalescent COVID-19. The CDR3 runs from the conserved cysteine through the conserved F or W. Each record gives: J gene, clone size, V gene, D gene, CDR3 protein, CDR3 DNA. The D gene is left open where the match is weak. Expanded clones get a size class; other rows say once, few or many, or leave the size out.

TRBJ1-2,NA,TRBV28,TRBD1,CASSFLGDRRGYTF,TGTGCCAGCAGTTTTCTTGGGGACAGACGGGGCTACACCTTC
TRBJ1-1,NA,TRBV24-1,TRBD1,CATSAKGGLAEAFF,TGTGCCACCAGTGCTAAAGGGGGCTTAGCTGAAGCTTTCTTT
TRBJ1-6,NA,TRBV25-1,TRBD1,CASSESGQGNSPLHF,TGTGCCAGCAGTGAATCGGGACAGGGTAATTCACCCCTCCACTTT
TRBJ2-7,NA,TRBV30,NA,CAWSVTPTPASEQYF,TGTGCCTGGAGTGTGACCCCGACACCCGCAAGCGAGCAGTACTTC
TRBJ1-6,few,TRBV11-3,TRBD1,CASSVGQGATPLHF,TGTGCCAGCAGCGTAGGACAGGGCGCTACACCCCTCCACTTT
TRBJ2-5,once,TRBV5-4,NA,CASSLTGKETQYF,TGTGCCAGCAGCCTGACGGGAAAAGAGACCCAGTACTTC
TRBJ2-1,NA,TRBV10-3,TRBD2,CAISEPSSGSGRYNEQFF,TGTGCCATCAGTGAGCCCTCTTCAGGTAGCGGGAGATACAATGAGCAGTTCTTC
TRBJ2-7,once,TRBV11-3,TRBD1,CASSLVRGQVNEQYF,TGTGCCAGCAGCTTAGTCCGAGGACAGGTCAACGAGCAGTACTTC
TRBJ2-5,NA,TRBV19,NA,CASSLYQGSETQYF,TGTGCCAGTAGTCTCTACCAGGGGTCAGAGACCCAGTACTTC
TRBJ1-2,NA,TRBV12-3/TRBV12-4,TRBD1,CASSRTGAGYTF,TGTGCCAGCAGTAGGACAGGGGCTGGCTACACCTTC
TRBJ1-2,NA,TRBV28,NA,CASRPHRESRGYTF,TGTGCCAGCAGGCCGCACAGGGAGTCGAGGGGCTACACCTTC
TRBJ1-2,NA,TRBV28,NA,CASSLYETVNGYTF,TGTGCCAGCAGTTTATATGAGACAGTTAATGGCTACACCTTC
TRBJ2-5,NA,TRBV9,TRBD2,CASSVELAGGRRKETQYF,TGTGCCAGCAGCGTAGAATTAGCGGGGGGGCGGAGAAAAGAGACCCAGTACTTC
TRBJ2-3,NA,TRBV5-1,NA,CASSLVVGGASTDTQYF,TGCGCCAGCAGCTTGGTGGTCGGCGGGGCTAGCACAGATACGCAGTATTTT
TRBJ2-3,NA,TRBV3-1/TRBV3-2,NA,CASSQDRQGGTDTQYF,TGTGCCAGCAGCCAAGATAGGCAGGGTGGCACAGATACGCAGTATTTT
TRBJ1-3,NA,TRBV2,TRBD1,CASIGTGFSGNTIYF,TGTGCCAGCATAGGGACAGGGTTTTCTGGAAACACCATATATTTT
TRBJ1-2,NA,TRBV2,NA,CASPVRGAHGYTF,TGTGCCAGTCCAGTACGGGGGGCGCATGGCTACACCTTC
TRBJ1-2,NA,TRBV9,NA,CASSYSSQGYGYTF,TGTGCCAGCAGTTATAGCAGTCAGGGCTATGGCTACACCTTC
TRBJ1-2,NA,TRBV5-6,TRBD1,CASSLEGPGGNYGYTF,TGTGCCAGCAGCTTGGAGGGTCCAGGGGGTAACTATGGCTACACCTTC
TRBJ1-1,NA,TRBV4-3,TRBD1,CASSPKGGSTEAFF,TGCGCCAGCAGCCCGAAAGGGGGCAGCACTGAAGCTTTCTTT
TRBJ2-2,NA,TRBV5-6,NA,CASSPRSRARAGELFF,TGTGCCAGCAGTCCTCGGAGCAGGGCCAGGGCCGGGGAGCTGTTTTTT
TRBJ2-1,NA,TRBV3-1/TRBV3-2,TRBD1,CASRSGTGGRNEQFF,TGTGCCAGCAGGTCCGGGACAGGGGGTCGCAATGAGCAGTTCTTC
TRBJ1-6,NA,TRBV4-1,TRBD1,CASSQESSGTGARSSPLHF,TGCGCCAGCAGCCAAGAAAGTTCGGGGACAGGGGCCCGGTCTTCACCCCTCCACTTT
TRBJ1-1,NA,TRBV5-1,TRBD1,CASSWGDRDGVNTEAFF,TGCGCCAGCAGCTGGGGAGACAGGGACGGAGTGAACACTGAAGCTTTCTTT
TRBJ1-1,NA,TRBV29-1,NA,CSVGDIGTEAFF,TGCAGCGTTGGGGACATTGGGACTGAAGCTTTCTTT
TRBJ1-1,NA,TRBV27,NA,CASRMAGSSTEAFF,TGTGCCAGCAGAATGGCGGGGTCCAGCACTGAAGCTTTCTTT
TRBJ2-7,NA,TRBV10-3,TRBD1,CAISESGTDLVQYF,TGTGCCATCAGTGAGTCCGGGACAGATCTCGTGCAGTACTTC
TRBJ1-1,NA,TRBV7-9,NA,CASSLVGSEAFF,TGTGCCAGCAGCTTAGTAGGGAGTGAAGCTTTCTTT
TRBJ2-3,once,TRBV6-5,NA,CASSYHRGYTDTQYF,TGTGCCAGCAGTTACCACCGGGGTTACACAGATACGCAGTATTTT
TRBJ2-1,few,TRBV5-6,NA,CASSLPGGWNEQFF,TGTGCCAGCAGCTTGCCTGGAGGGTGGAATGAGCAGTTCTTC
TRBJ2-5,once,TRBV11-3,TRBD2,CASSGAPSLAGEGWGETQYF,TGTGCCAGCAGCGGAGCCCCATCACTAGCGGGGGAAGGGTGGGGAGAGACCCAGTACTTC
TRBJ1-2,NA,TRBV6-5,NA,CASTLSPGALVGYTF,TGTGCCAGCACCCTATCTCCAGGGGCTTTGGTCGGCTACACCTTC
TRBJ1-6,NA,TRBV6-6,TRBD1,CASRQGPDSPLHF,TGTGCCAGTCGACAGGGCCCGGATTCACCCCTCCACTTT
TRBJ1-1,NA,TRBV25-1,NA,CASSEDLYTGRAEAFF,TGTGCCAGCAGTGAAGACCTCTATACAGGACGTGCTGAAGCTTTCTTT
TRBJ2-7,NA,TRBV4-1,TRBD2,CASSDPTSGRAFYEQYF,TGCGCCAGCAGCGACCCTACTAGCGGGAGGGCCTTCTACGAGCAGTACTTC
TRBJ1-1,NA,TRBV12-5,TRBD1,CASGLPRGPEAFF,TGTGCTAGTGGTTTGCCTAGGGGGCCTGAAGCTTTCTTT
TRBJ2-7,NA,TRBV28,NA,CASHAQGGEQYF,TGTGCCAGCCATGCGCAGGGTGGCGAGCAGTACTTC
TRBJ2-7,NA,TRBV28,NA,CASSLSGYEQYF,TGTGCCAGCAGTTTATCAGGGTACGAGCAGTACTTC
TRBJ1-4,few,TRBV30,TRBD1,CAWSKGGSMNEKLFF,TGTGCCTGGAGTAAAGGGGGCAGTATGAATGAAAAACTGTTTTTT
TRBJ1-3,NA,TRBV28,TRBD1,CASRTGQGIVTGNTIYF,TGTGCCAGCAGAACGGGACAGGGAATAGTTACTGGAAACACCATATATTTT
TRBJ2-7,NA,TRBV18,NA,CASSPPNSIGEAYEQYF,TGTGCCAGCTCACCACCGAACTCGATCGGGGAAGCCTACGAGCAGTACTTC
TRBJ1-5,NA,TRBV10-2,NA,CASRRSGVFNQPQHF,TGCGCCAGCAGGAGGAGCGGGGTTTTCAATCAGCCCCAGCATTTT
TRBJ2-2,NA,TRBV19,TRBD2,CATGGLGNTGELFF,TGTGCCACTGGGGGACTAGGGAACACCGGGGAGCTGTTTTTT
TRBJ2-7,NA,TRBV24-1,NA,CATSETGAGHYEQYF,TGTGCCACCAGTGAAACTGGTGCAGGGCACTACGAGCAGTACTTC
TRBJ2-4,NA,TRBV9,TRBD1,CASSVETGGRNIQYF,TGTGCCAGCAGCGTGGAGACAGGGGGCAGAAACATTCAGTACTTC
TRBJ1-2,NA,TRBV5-5,NA,CASTPMGEDYGYTF,TGTGCCAGCACCCCGATGGGAGAGGACTATGGCTACACCTTC
TRBJ1-3,few,TRBV5-5,NA,CASSSGIGGNTIYF,TGTGCCAGCAGCTCGGGAATAGGTGGAAACACCATATATTTT
TRBJ2-5,NA,TRBV7-2,NA,CASSSAETGQGQETQYF,TGTGCCAGCAGCTCCGCGGAGACGGGCCAGGGCCAAGAGACCCAGTACTTC
TRBJ1-1,few,TRBV19,NA,CASRSQGSGGTEAFF,TGTGCCAGTAGGAGCCAGGGGTCGGGGGGCACTGAAGCTTTCTTT
TRBJ2-4,NA,TRBV11-3,NA,CASSPPVEGLGNIQYF,TGTGCCAGCAGCCCCCCGGTGGAGGGGCTGGGAAACATTCAGTACTTC